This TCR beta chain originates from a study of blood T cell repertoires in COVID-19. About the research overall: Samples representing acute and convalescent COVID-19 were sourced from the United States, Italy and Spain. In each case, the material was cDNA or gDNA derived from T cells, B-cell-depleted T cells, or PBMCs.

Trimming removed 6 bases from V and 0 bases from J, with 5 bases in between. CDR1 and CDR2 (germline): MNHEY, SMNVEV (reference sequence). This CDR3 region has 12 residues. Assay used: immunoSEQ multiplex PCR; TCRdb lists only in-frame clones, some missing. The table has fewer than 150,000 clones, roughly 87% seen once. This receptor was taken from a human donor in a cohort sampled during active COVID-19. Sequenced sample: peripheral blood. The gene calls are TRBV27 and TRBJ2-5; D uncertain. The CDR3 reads CASSRDQETQYF. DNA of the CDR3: TGTGCCAGCAGCCGAGACCAAGAGACCCAGTACTTC.